This T cell receptor beta chain was documented in a study of T cell responses to AZD1222 COVID-19 vaccine. General study points: Among vaccine-associated CD4 TCRs, coverage spanned spike, with dominance at 160-218 and 743-854. Unmutated variant regions reportedly attract nearly half of all spike-specific TCRs. Females outnumbered males among donors, who were mostly white British; clonal diversity was possibly underestimated. Vaccination with two AZD1222 doses was followed by a rise in Spike-specific TCR breadth and depth.

The CDR3 is made up of 16 amino acids. The germline V gene has CDR1 MNHEY and CDR2 SMNVEV (reference sequence). Germline trimming cut 0 bases from V and 3 bases from J; bases unmatched to any gene: 8. TCRdb's table, derived via immunoSEQ multiplex PCR, lists solely in-frame clones and lacks some. The data show about 150,000 clones, roughly 82% seen once. Turning to this clone: Its antigen is unknown.

The receptor was derived from an adult in good health. This sample comprised peripheral blood, obtained on day 0 of AZD1222 vaccination. This chain joins TRBV27 and TRBJ2-7, with 7 bases aligning to TRBD1. The CDR3 DNA reads TGTGCCAGCAGTTTATCATCGTGGGACAGCTACTACGAGCAGTACTTC. Translation gives CASSLSSWDSYYEQYF.